This T cell receptor beta chain was found in a study of PD-1 blockade in classical Hodgkin lymphoma. Overall study findings and caveats: Baseline TCR diversity was reportedly lower in newly diagnosed patients than in healthy donors. It was reported as lower still in relapsed/refractory patients.

Each of the patients experienced relapse following autologous stem cell transplantation, and their brentuximab vedotin exposure differed. V dropped 8 bases and J dropped 0; count of bases not matched to a gene: 2. CDR3 length equals 15 residues. Germline CDR1 and CDR2: LNHDA and SQIVND (reference sequence). Sequencing was performed with immunoSEQ multiplex PCR; in TCRdb, only in-frame clones are kept and a portion is missing. The sample shows some 90,000 clones, around nine tenths of them seen only once. The sample holds one count of this clone. The target antigen is unknown. The sequence was obtained from a human donor with classical Hodgkin lymphoma. The material sequenced was peripheral blood mononuclear cells (PBMCs), taken before the second cycle of nivolumab. The chain combines TRBV19 with TRBJ2-7; 15 nucleotides agree with TRBD2. CDR3 in DNA: TGTGCCAGTGGACTAGCGGGAGGGGGCTCCTACGAGCAGTACTTC. This translates into CASGLAGGGSYEQYF.